This T cell receptor (beta chain) appears in the sequencing data of a study of cytomegalovirus exposure and HLA in healthy donors (dated by TCRdb to between 2016 and 2019). About the full investigation: According to an earlier analysis of several hundred of the donors, 200 million or so T cells yielded 117 million unique TCR beta sequences and about 300 Gb of sequence data. About 280 gigabases of sequencing data and 91 million or so unique TCR sequences made up an early release that covered about 640 HLA-typed donors. The genetic ancestry cluster associated with self-reported Caucasian donors included about 84% of the approximately 400 genotyped donors. The aim of the study was to test whether cataloging public T cell receptors could identify signatures of past pathogen exposure. Using immunosequencing, the study profiled T cell repertoires from about 620 subjects and related those repertoires to cytomegalovirus serostatus. Besides the first cohort of 666 subjects, a separate validation cohort made up of 120 different subjects was used. High-throughput TCR immunosequencing, statistical association of individual TCRs with disease status, and machine learning were combined to predict cytomegalovirus infection status. A later analysis re-examined previously published TCR beta repertoires from about 700 donors and added high-resolution HLA genotyping to investigate patterns of TCR occurrence. Rather than drawing on any new phenotypic data, the later analysis identified candidate immune exposures from TCR beta sequences and the way those sequences occurred across donors. An earlier analysis of 587 of the donors used high-throughput TCR beta sequencing to judge whether each TCR beta V gene segment behaved as functional or pseudogenic. Donor age, sex, ethnicity and CMV serostatus were compiled alongside the repertoire data. A later genetic analysis used genome-wide SNP genotypes for about 60% of the roughly 700 donors, treating that subset as a discovery cohort. Every repertoire in the discovery cohort had been generated on one and the same sequencing platform. Class I and class II HLA loci were covered by the typing at four-digit resolution. The number of donors typed differed by locus, with about 629-630 for A, B, C, DRB1 and DQB1, more than 500 for DQA1, 600 to 610 for DPA1, and around 430 for DPB1. Four to six DR-DQ haplotypes were handled as single units for association and clustering, since linkage in the cohort was strong. Across 300 to 400 genotyped donors of the cohort, an average of about 200,000 unique TCR beta nucleotide sequences per donor were sequenced, and roughly a sixth of those sequences were non-productive.

Comments on this clone: Its binding antigen is unknown. The record has no base qualities; no much larger clone is one base away.

The library was built by means of the immunoSEQ multiplex PCR assay. The multiplex PCR relied on a mix of 60 forward primers for TCR Vbeta segments and 13 reverse primers for TCR Jbeta segments. The CDR3 region of rearranged TCR beta genes was amplified from genomic DNA by a multiplex PCR assay. The amplified TCR beta libraries were sequenced on the Illumina HiSeq System as 87-base-pair reads. The study's own analysis went as follows. A later analysis counted 75 million to 100 million unique TCR beta chains across the 670 or so repertoires, and some 11 million of these chains were shared by at least two donors. A nearest-neighbor algorithm error-corrected the raw reads and collapsed the reads into unique sequences, merging closely related sequences to remove PCR and sequencing errors. To assign V, D and J gene segments, CDR3 sequences were aligned to IMGT reference sequences. For a sequence to be retained, at least a six-nucleotide match to both a V gene segment and a J gene segment was required. Rearrangements were called productive when the CDR3 lacked stop codons and stayed in frame with V and J; all others were non-productive. CDR3 was defined by IMGT convention, running from the second conserved V-encoded cysteine to the conserved J-encoded phenylalanine. The earlier analysis of about 640 of the donors excluded any sequence lacking an unambiguous match to a single V gene segment. In an earlier analysis of several hundred of the donors, V segments were called functional above 56.7% productive rearrangements and were called segregating when the between-donor standard deviation exceeded 5%. To diagnose cytomegalovirus status from the catalog of TCR beta chain sequences, a statistical classification framework was built. In a later analysis, V and J genes were assigned by comparing TCR nucleotide sequences against IMGT/GENE-DB human TR gene sequences. The TCRdist pipeline was used in a later analysis to assign CDR3 sequences and most-parsimonious VDJ recombination scenarios. In a later analysis, each TCR beta chain was defined by its CDR3 amino acid sequence together with its V-gene family, and reads lacking a unique V-gene family were excluded. As a way to deal with suspected cross-contamination and a sequencing artifact, a later analysis dropped 450 to 600 nucleotide sequences that were highly shared and had low generation probability. For each public chain, a later analysis derived a clonal expansion index from normalized ranks of inferred template counts within each repertoire. In a later analysis, generation probabilities were computed using a VDJ recombination model fitted to out-of-frame rearrangements, and the results were checked against IGoR. In a later analysis, TCR-TCR, TCR-HLA and TCR-CMV co-occurrence was scored with hypergeometric tests, and a repertoire-size bias correction was applied to TCR pairs. In a later analysis, false discovery rates were estimated by permuting HLA or CMV assignments 20 times. A later analysis grouped co-occurring TCRs with DBSCAN, adding TCRdist sequence similarity when clustering within HLA-allele-positive subsets. Co-occurrence clustering excluded repertoires with fewer than 30,000 or more than 120,000 public chains, plus five with anomalous nucleotide sharing. TCRdb re-hosts the immuneACCESS table, in-frame sequences only. Its copies lack some clones; in the studies checked, an unresolved V gene accounts for under half of them, and the cause for the rest is not known. D and trimming come from the DNA, and the V and J calls and clone size come from that table. The sample table shows 100,000 to 150,000 clones, and about three quarters are seen once. The ten largest account for 30% of the sample.

V is cut by 1 base and J by 3 bases, and the space between the germline ends is 20 bases. The germline V gene specifies MGHRA as CDR1 and YSYEKL as CDR2. The cysteine opens and the phenylalanine closes a CDR3 of 18 amino acids. Here the CDR3 DNA is all that survives: 54 bases in frame from base 1. What the authors observed across the whole study: In an earlier analysis of 587 of the donors, most TCR beta V segments appeared in productive rearrangements about 87% or about 30% of the time, broadly matching IMGT annotations. The classifier was reported to diagnose cytomegalovirus status with high specificity and sensitivity in both the original and validation cohorts. Only TCR beta chains were sequenced in this cohort, and the absence of alpha or paired-chain data limited detectable features. The study listed 150 to 200 TCR beta chains as associated with cytomegalovirus. At a false discovery rate of 0.05, a later analysis linked about 16,000 TCR beta sequences to specific HLA alleles. Seventeen rarely observed V segments, including chromosome 9 orphons, were excluded from the earlier analysis of some 590 of the donors because counts were too low. Because some donors lacked HLA typing at each locus, the association tests relied only on the typed subset. Compared with the approximately 720-donor mean, donors in an Asian-associated ancestry cluster had fewer N-insertions in productive TCRs, according to a later genetic analysis. In a later analysis, most CMV-associated TCR beta chains were found to appear HLA-restricted, with HLA associations seemingly driven largely by CMV exposure. Presence/absence analyses assumed roughly uniform sequencing depth across donors, an assumption that may not hold. A further reported finding was that TCR beta sequences accurately predicted the HLA-A and HLA-B alleles for most subjects in the first cohort. Most TCR sequences were seen in very few donors, while some public TCRs were found in many individuals. Linkage disequilibrium might explain the correlated functional status among segregating V segments, but an unknown experimental factor could not be excluded. A cluster of highly shared sequence variants was judged likely to be a technical artifact of the sequencing pipeline. For the cohort, immune exposure information was limited to CMV serostatus. Because the 87-base-pair reads could not distinguish some IMGT-functional V segments, including TRBV6-2 and TRBV6-3, those segments were excluded. The authors suggested that the approach could potentially be generalized to other disease states and immunological phenotypes. Three of the identified cytomegalovirus-associated TCR beta chains were confirmed in vitro to be specific for cytomegalovirus antigens. In a later analysis, HLA-associated TCR beta chains showed more clonal expansion and lower generation probabilities than non-associated chains that were equally common. V-gene and J-gene trimming of TCR beta chains was associated with a missense DCLRE1C variant in a later genetic analysis, and the association was replicated in an independent cohort. Strong co-occurrence of HLA alleles, especially DR and DQ, made assigning TCR associations to individual alleles difficult. Several of the top co-occurrence clusters appeared to be linked to parvovirus B19, influenza, CMV and Epstein-Barr virus, according to a later analysis. In a later analysis, TCR association rates were found to vary across HLA loci, with the most associated TCRs seen for DRB1 alleles and the fewest for HLA-C alleles.

In total, 630 or so healthy bone marrow donors made up the cohort. At the time of sampling, all cohort members were nominally healthy, though unrecorded immune exposures were likely present. The donor was CMV seropositive and was included in the group of 250 to 300 seropositive cohort members. Every donor gave a peripheral blood sample, and the peripheral blood mononuclear cells from that sample were used for TCR beta sequencing. The Qiagen DNeasy Blood Extraction Kit was used to extract genomic DNA from the blood cell samples. This TCR was sampled from a man aged 55 to 70 in good health and CMV-seropositive. The sequencing input was PBMCs. The chain links TRBV4-1 with TRBJ2-3; TRBD2 might be the D gene, on 6 matching bases. The CDR3 region has the sequence CASSQGAGTFFGTDTQYF. The nucleotides are TGCGCCAGCAGCCAAGGGGCAGGGACTTTCTTCGGGACAGATACGCAGTATTTT.